This TCR beta chain is drawn from a study of T cells in Graves' hyperthyroidism and ophthalmopathy. There are many counts of this clonotype. Its matching antigen is unknown. Regions amplified from RNA transcripts were the TCR beta CDR3 regions. The TCR CDR3 was amplified in a first-round RT-PCR using the HTBI primer set. From the multiplex PCR reads, TCRdb called clonotypes with MiXCR, one entry per CDR3 protein. The profile shows about 600,000 distinct CDR3 sequences, approximately 15% of them singletons. Points from the study as a whole: Classification by a 13 V-J model distinguished ophthalmopathy from stable hyperthyroidism.

Germline V gene lookup returns CDR1 MNHNS and CDR2 SASEGT. The CDR3 sequence is 15 residues long. Trimming left V 5 bases short and J 0 bases short, with 11 bases between. The receptor was isolated from a woman aged 40 to 49 with Graves' ophthalmopathy. What was sequenced was blood. The chain uses TRBV6-1 and TRBJ1-3; no reliable D call. CDR3 residues: CASSISDFSGNTIYF. Written as DNA, the CDR3 is TGTGCCAGCAGTATCTCGGACTTCTCTGGAAACACCATATATTTT.